Following are 25 T cell receptor beta chains from one sample sequenced in a study of beta chain features in type 1 diabetes. TCRB transcripts that were expressed got sequenced, as all of the isolated RNA had been reverse transcribed. Assay: immunoSEQ multiplex PCR; the TCRdb copy retains only in-frame clones and omits some. The table lists some 500,000 clones, around 10% of them singletons. Sequenced input: naive CD4+ T cells from blood. Every receptor here comes from a woman between 18 and 29 years old in good health.

The V gene is TRBV7-2, the J gene TRBJ1-2; a weak D match, TRBD1 (5 bases). With 3 bases removed from V and 7 bases from J, the gap between germline ends came to 12 bases. The V gene's germline CDR1 is SGHTA and CDR2 FQGNSA. The CDR3 sequence is 13 residues long. The CDR3 region has the DNA TGTGCCAGCAGCTTGACAGAACTACGTGGCTACACCTTC. Translated, it gives CASSLTELRGYTF. Using reference TRBV7-2 and TRBJ1-2 for the parts outside the CDR3, the full variable domain is GAGVSQSPSNKVTEKGKDVELRCDPISGHTALYWYRQSLGQGLEFLIYFQGNSAPDKSGLPSDRFSAERTGGSVSTLTIQRTQQEDSAVYLCASSLTELRGYTFGSGTRLTVV.

This clone was seen only a few times. V and J are TRBV27 and TRBJ1-5; D is perhaps TRBD1 (5 bases). The CDR3 runs to 14 residues. V shed 4 bases and J shed 0 bases, with 7 bases lying between them. CDR1 MNHEY and CDR2 SMNVEV come from the germline V gene (reference sequence). In nucleotides, the CDR3 is TGTGCCAGCAGTTCGACAGATAGCAATCAGCCCCAGCATTTT. Protein sequence: CASSSTDSNQPQHF.

The table lists this clone with a few counts. The V call is TRBV7-9, the J call TRBJ2-2; D gene uncertain. V gave up 5 bases and J gave up 7 bases, with 11 bases separating them. The CDR3 covers 13 residues. From germline, CDR1 is SEHNR and CDR2 FQNEAQ (reference sequence). CDR3 nucleotide sequence: TGTGCCAGCAGCACGGCCGGCTACGGGGAGCTGTTTTTT. It encodes CASSTAGYGELFF.

This clone was observed a few times. The chain combines TRBV7-9 with TRBJ1-2, with D uncertain. This CDR3 contains 13 residues. V shed 2 bases and J shed 6 bases, with 10 bases lying between them. Germline CDR1 and CDR2: SEHNR and FQNEAQ (reference sequence). CDR3 sequence reads: CASSLSARDGYTF. The CDR3 DNA is TGTGCCAGCAGCTTATCGGCCCGAGATGGCTACACCTTC.

This clone has just a few counts. The chain recombines TRBV18 with TRBJ2-3; 7 nucleotides align to TRBD2. The CDR3 loop spans 15 amino acids. Germline-derived CDR1 and CDR2 are KGHSH and LQKENI. The ends lost 2 bases at V and 3 bases at J; junction bases unmatched: 5. CDR3 DNA sequence: TGTGCCAGCTCACCAATCGCTAGCGGTACAGATACGCAGTATTTT. Translated: CASSPIASGTDTQYF.

This clone was seen more than once but under ten times. The genes are TRBV14 and TRBJ2-1; no definite D call. Trimming shortened V by 0 bases and J by 8 bases, and 8 bases separated the two germline ends. Germline-derived CDR1 and CDR2 are SGHDN and FVKESK. The CDR3 sequence is 13 residues long. CDR3 loop: CASSQDLGDEQFF. The DNA for the CDR3 is TGTGCCAGCAGCCAAGATCTTGGGGATGAGCAGTTCTTC.

The chain uses TRBV6-5 and TRBJ1-5; 8 bases line up with TRBD1. CDR3 length equals 15 residues. Germline V gene lookup returns CDR1 MNHEY and CDR2 SVGAGI. V lost 2 bases, J lost 3 bases, and 3 bases stayed unmatched. The CDR3 DNA reads as TGTGCCAGCAGTTACGGGACAGGCAACAATCAGCCCCAGCATTTT. It encodes CASSYGTGNNQPQHF.

The genes are TRBV28 and TRBJ2-7; 8 bases are a match to TRBD1. This CDR3 region has 14 residues. In germline, CDR1 is MDHEN, CDR2 SYDVKM. Unmatched junction bases numbered 1, after V lost 3 bases and J lost 0 bases. The CDR3 here is CASSLGTGSYEQYV. The CDR3 region has the DNA TGTGCCAGCAGTTTGGGGACAGGCTCCTACGAGCAGTACGTC.

The chain links TRBV6-1 to TRBJ2-7; D ambiguous. Germline CDR1 MNHNS, CDR2 SASEGT. The CDR3 is 11 amino acids. Trimming shortened V by 6 bases and J by 3 bases, and 6 bases separated the two germline ends. In nucleotides, the CDR3 is TGTGCCAGCAGGGATAACTACGAGCAGTACTTC. It codes for CASRDNYEQYF.

V usage is TRBV19 and J usage is TRBJ1-1; a possible D gene is TRBD1 (5 bases). Germline assignment: CDR1 LNHDA and CDR2 SQIVND (reference sequence). This CDR3 is built from 15 residues. Trimming left V 6 bases short and J 1 base short, with 15 bases between. The DNA for the CDR3 is TGTGCCAGTAGCCTAATCGACAGACCGAACACTGAAGCTTTCTTT. It codes for CASSLIDRPNTEAFF.

A few counts support this clone. This chain uses TRBV18 with TRBJ2-3; D uncertain. V was cut by 5 bases and J by 2 bases, with 14 bases left in between. CDR1 KGHSH and CDR2 LQKENI come from the germline V gene. This CDR3 is 15 amino acids long. The CDR3 here is CASSSIFQYTDTQYF. Here the CDR3 DNA reads TGTGCCAGCTCATCAATATTCCAGTACACAGATACGCAGTATTTT.

This clone was recorded a few times. Additional DNA sequences in this sample encode the identical CDR3. V is TRBV2 and J is TRBJ2-3; the D is unclear. In germline, CDR1 is SNHLY, CDR2 FYNNEI. Trimming left V 6 bases short and J 2 bases short, with 3 bases between. The CDR3 contains 11 residues. DNA for the CDR3: TGTGCCAGCAGGGTCACAGATACGCAGTATTTT. Protein: CASRVTDTQYF.

This clone was observed a few times. J is TRBJ2-7 and V is TRBV5-1; no firm D call. The V end was cut by 2 bases, the J end by 3 bases, with 6 bases between. Germline V lookup: CDR1 SGHRS, CDR2 YFSETQ. The CDR3 length is 12 residues. CDR3 sequence (DNA): TGCGCCAGCAGCTTAACCTTCTACGAGCAGTACTTC. Protein: CASSLTFYEQYF.

CDR3 loop: CASSLTGYSGADEAFF. The CDR3 coding sequence is TGTGCCAGCAGCTTAACGGGGTATAGTGGGGCAGATGAAGCTTTCTTT. This chain links TRBV7-3 with TRBJ1-1, with D maybe TRBD1 (5 bases). CDR3 length: 16 amino acids. The V gene's germline CDR1 is SGHTA and CDR2 FQGTGA. The germline V and J ends were trimmed by 0 bases and 7 bases, with 18 bases remaining between them. The whole variable domain, remainder taken from reference TRBV7-3 and TRBJ1-1, is GAGVSQTPSNKVTEKGKYVELRCDPISGHTALYWYRQSLGQGPEFLIYFQGTGAADDSGLPNDRFFAVRPEGSVSTLKIQRTERGDSAVYLCASSLTGYSGADEAFFGQGTRLTVV.

The rearrangement joins TRBV29-1 to TRBJ2-1; 12 bases map to TRBD2. V lost 6 bases to trimming and J lost 2 bases; unmatched junction nucleotides: 5. This CDR3 comprises 15 residues. CDR1 and CDR2 from the germline V gene are SQVTM and ANQGSEA. The chain's CDR3 is CSVHRTSGTYNEQFF. CDR3 sequence (DNA): TGCAGCGTCCACAGGACTAGCGGGACCTACAATGAGCAGTTCTTC.

Note on this clone: The sample carries other DNA sequences with the same CDR3. This chain links TRBV4-2 with TRBJ2-1; no firm D call. CDR3 length: 14 residues. Germline CDR1 is LGHNA and CDR2 is YNFKEQ. With 4 bases removed from V and 0 bases from J, the gap between germline ends came to 7 bases. The CDR3 nucleotides are TGTGCCAGCAGCCGGGGTAGCTCCTACAATGAGCAGTTCTTC. Its protein product is CASSRGSSYNEQFF.

This clone has just a few counts. The V call is TRBV4-1, the J call TRBJ2-5; no clear D. Looked up from germline, CDR1 is MGHRA and CDR2 is YSYEKL. The CDR3 has 13 amino acids. Trimming removed 1 base at V and 4 bases at J, with 7 bases between. CDR3 in amino acids: CASSQVQTETQYF. CDR3 nucleotide sequence: TGCGCCAGCAGCCAAGTACAAACAGAGACCCAGTACTTC.

This clone turned up a few times. V usage is TRBV5-8 and J usage is TRBJ2-1; TRBD1 aligns across 8 bases. The CDR3 contains 15 residues. J lost 2 bases, V lost 4 bases, and 5 bases had no gene match. The germline V gene encodes CDR1 SGHTS and CDR2 YDEGEE. The CDR3 here is CASSLSGGAYNEQFF. The DNA of the CDR3 is TGTGCCAGCAGCCTCTCAGGGGGCGCCTACAATGAGCAGTTCTTC.

The chain combines TRBV5-4 with TRBJ2-7; 8 bases align to TRBD1. The CDR3 is made up of 16 amino acids. V trimming: 1 base; J trimming: 5 bases; junction bases outside the gene matches: 11. CDR1 is SGHNT and CDR2 is YYREEE in the germline V gene (reference sequence). The CDR3, as DNA: TGTGCCAGCAGCTTGTTAGGACAGGGAAGAGTCAACGAGCAGTACGTC. This encodes CASSLLGQGRVNEQYV.

The chain joins TRBV15 to TRBJ1-1; 9 bases are a match to TRBD1. The CDR3 spans 18 residues. CDR1 LNHNV and CDR2 YYDKDF come from the germline V gene (reference sequence). V dropped 2 bases and J dropped 4; count of bases not matched to a gene: 14. The CDR3 nucleotides are TGTGCCACCAGCAGATCTTTCTCTAGGGACAGGGCTTCCACTGAAGCTTTCTTT. Its translation: CATSRSFSRDRASTEAFF.

This clone has only a few counts. The V and J genes are TRBV5-1 and TRBJ1-5; D is unclear. The V and J ends lost 0 bases and 7 bases respectively, with 11 bases between them. The germline gives CDR1 SGHRS, CDR2 YFSETQ. This CDR3 spans 14 amino acids. CDR3 bases: TGCGCCAGCAGCTTGGACTGGGGTCGCCAGCCCCAGCATTTT. This sequence encodes CASSLDWGRQPQHF.

This rearrangement joins TRBV4-3 to TRBJ2-3; TRBD2 is a possible D gene (5 bases). This CDR3 spans 15 amino acids. Germline loops: CDR1 LGHNA, CDR2 YSLEER. V was shortened by 5 bases and J by 0 bases, with 12 bases between the two germline ends. The CDR3 DNA is TGCGCCAGCAGCAAAGGAGGTCAGAGCACAGATACGCAGTATTTT. This codes for CASSKGGQSTDTQYF.

This clone was seen at least ten times. J is TRBJ2-2 and V is TRBV7-7, with D tentatively TRBD2 (6 bases). There are 13 residues in the CDR3. Trimming cost V 6 bases and J 1 base, with 6 bases left between them. Looked up from germline, CDR1 is SSHAT and CDR2 is FNYEAQ (reference sequence). CDR3 residues: CASRRGNTGELFF. CDR3 sequence (DNA): TGTGCCAGCAGGCGGGGGAACACCGGGGAGCTGTTTTTT.

This clone showed up just a few times. The chain has TRBV7-2 and TRBJ1-2; no clear D. Trimming cost V 5 bases and J 0 bases, with 22 bases left between them. Germline loops: CDR1 SGHTA, CDR2 FQGNSA. This CDR3 has 18 residues. The CDR3 DNA is TGTGCCAGCAGCCCCGGCGGGCAGCGAGGAGGGACTAACTATGGCTACACCTTC. Its translation: CASSPGGQRGGTNYGYTF.

The V and J genes are TRBV7-2 and TRBJ1-5, with a tentative D call TRBD1 (5 bases). The V gene lost 2 bases and the J gene lost 5 bases, with 10 bases spanning the gap. CDR3 length: 14 amino acids. The germline V gene encodes CDR1 SGHTA and CDR2 FQGNSA. Written as DNA, the CDR3 is TGTGCCAGCAGCTTAACAGGAAAATATCAGCCCCAGCATTTT. Translated: CASSLTGKYQPQHF.